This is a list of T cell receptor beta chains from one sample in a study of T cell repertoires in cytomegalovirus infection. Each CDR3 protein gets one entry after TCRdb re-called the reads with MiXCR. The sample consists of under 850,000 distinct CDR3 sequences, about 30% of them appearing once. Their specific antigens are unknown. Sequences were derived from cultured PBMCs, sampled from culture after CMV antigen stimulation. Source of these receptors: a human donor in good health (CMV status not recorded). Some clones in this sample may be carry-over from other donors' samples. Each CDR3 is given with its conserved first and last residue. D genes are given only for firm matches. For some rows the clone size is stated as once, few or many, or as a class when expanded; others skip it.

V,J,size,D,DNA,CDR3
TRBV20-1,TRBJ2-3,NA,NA,TGCAGTGCTCCAACACGTTACGATACGCAGTATTTT,CSAPTRYDTQYF
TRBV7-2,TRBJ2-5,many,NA,TGTGCCAGCAGCCGAGGACGCCCCCGACGGGAGACCCAGTACTTC,CASSRGRPRRETQYF
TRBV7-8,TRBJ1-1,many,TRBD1,TGTGCCAGCAGCCCAAGGGACAGGGTGTACACTGAAGCTTTCTTT,CASSPRDRVYTEAFF
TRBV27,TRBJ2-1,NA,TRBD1,TGTGCCAGCAGTGTGACCGGGACAGGGTCAAGTTATCGCAATGAGCAGTTCTTC,CASSVTGTGSSYRNEQFF
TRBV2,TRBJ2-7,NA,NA,TGTGCCCGGGAGACTAGTGGCTACGAGCAGTACTTC,CARETSGYEQYF
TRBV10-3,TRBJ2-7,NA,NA,TGTGCCATCAGTGAGCGAGGCAGGGACTACGAGCAGTACTTC,CAISERGRDYEQYF
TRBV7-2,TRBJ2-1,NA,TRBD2,TGTGCCAGCAGCTTCCTGCGGGGGGGCCTTGGTGAGCAGTTCTTC,CASSFLRGGLGEQFF
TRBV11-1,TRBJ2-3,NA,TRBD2,TGTGCCAGCAGCTCGGGACTAATCACCACAGATACGCAGTATTTT,CASSSGLITTDTQYF
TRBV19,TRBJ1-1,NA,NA,TGTGCCAGTAGTCGTTACATGACCACTGAAGCTTTCTTT,CASSRYMTTEAFF
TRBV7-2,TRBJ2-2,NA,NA,TGTGCCAGCAGCTTAGATGTTTCCCACGGGGAGCTGTTTTTT,CASSLDVSHGELFF
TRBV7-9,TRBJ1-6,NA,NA,TGTGCCAGCAGCTTAGGCGGGAGCAGAAATTCACCCCTCCACTTT,CASSLGGSRNSPLHF
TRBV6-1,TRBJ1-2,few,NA,TGTGCCAGCAGGATTAACTATGGCTACACCTTC,CASRINYGYTF
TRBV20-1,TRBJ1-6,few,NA,TGCAGTGCGGGGATTGGGCGACGCAATTCACCCCTCCACTTT,CSAGIGRRNSPLHF
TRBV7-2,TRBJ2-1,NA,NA,TGTGCCAGCCAAGGGTTCTCCTACAATGAGCAGTTCTTC,CASQGFSYNEQFF
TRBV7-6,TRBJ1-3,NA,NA,TGTGCCAGCAGCTTAGGTCACACCATATATTTT,CASSLGHTIYF
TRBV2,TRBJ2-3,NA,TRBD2,TGTGCCAGCAGTGGAGGGGCTAGCGGGGGACATAGCACAGATACGCAGTATTTT,CASSGGASGGHSTDTQYF
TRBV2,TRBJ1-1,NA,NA,TGTGCCAGCACCATGTCAGGGGTGAGGTACACTGAAGCTTTCTTT,CASTMSGVRYTEAFF
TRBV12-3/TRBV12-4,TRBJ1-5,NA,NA,TGTGCCAGCACCCCGGGGGGGGTCCAGCCCCAGCATTTT,CASTPGGVQPQHF
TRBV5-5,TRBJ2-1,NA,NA,TGTGCCAGCAGCTTGTTTCCTAGCTTGAATGAGCAGTTCTTC,CASSLFPSLNEQFF
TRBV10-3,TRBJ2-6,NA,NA,TGTGCCATCGGAGGCAGGCCCTCTGGGGCCAACGTCCTGACTTTC,CAIGGRPSGANVLTF
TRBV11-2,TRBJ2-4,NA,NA,TGTGCCAGCAGCTATGCGAGGAGTTGGACCAAAAACATTCAGTACTTC,CASSYARSWTKNIQYF
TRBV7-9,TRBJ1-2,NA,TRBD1,TGTGCCAGCAGCCTGGACAGGGGAAGGGATGGCTACACCTTC,CASSLDRGRDGYTF
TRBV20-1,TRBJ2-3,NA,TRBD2,TGCAGTGCCCGGGGACTAGCGGGAGTGGAAGATACGCAGTATTTT,CSARGLAGVEDTQYF
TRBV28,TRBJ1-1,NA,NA,TGTGCCAGCAGTTTGCCAGGGCGTCTCGAAGCTTTCTTT,CASSLPGRLEAFF
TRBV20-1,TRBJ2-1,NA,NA,TGCAGTGCTCGCGAGGGGGGTCAAACTTACAATGAGCAGTTCTTC,CSAREGGQTYNEQFF
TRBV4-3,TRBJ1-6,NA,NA,TGCGCCAGCAGCCAAGATACGGAGGGGCCCAGGGATTCACCCCTCCACTTT,CASSQDTEGPRDSPLHF
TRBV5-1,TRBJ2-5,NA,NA,TGCGCCAGCAGCTTGTCGGTAGCCCCTCACCAAGAGACCCAGTACTTC,CASSLSVAPHQETQYF
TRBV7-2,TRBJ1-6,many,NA,TGTGCCAGCAGCTTAGCGCTTGAATATTCACCCCTCCACTTT,CASSLALEYSPLHF
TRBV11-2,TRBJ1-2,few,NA,TGTGCCAGCAGCTTACCGAGGACGGCGCGCGCAGATGGCTACACCTTC,CASSLPRTARADGYTF
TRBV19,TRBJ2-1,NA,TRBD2,TGTGCCAGTAGTATAGAAACTAGCGGGGGGGCCTTATTCAATGAGCAGTTCTTC,CASSIETSGGALFNEQFF
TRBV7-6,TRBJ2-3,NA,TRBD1,TGTGCCAGCAGCTTAGCTACCCAGGGGGCTACGCGCACAGATACGCAGTATTTT,CASSLATQGATRTDTQYF
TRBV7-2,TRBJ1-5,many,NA,TGTGCCAGCAGCCTAAATTTCGGCGGGAGTCAGCCCCAGCATTTT,CASSLNFGGSQPQHF
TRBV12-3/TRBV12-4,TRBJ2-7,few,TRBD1,TGTGCCAGCAGTTTTTCGGCAGGGGGCTACGAGCAGTACTTC,CASSFSAGGYEQYF
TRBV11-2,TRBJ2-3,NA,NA,TGTGCCAGCAGCTTAGTTTTGGGCAGGGGGGCGACAGATACGCAGTATTTT,CASSLVLGRGATDTQYF
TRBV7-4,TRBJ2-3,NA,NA,TGTGCCCTCGAGGGCAAAGGGAGGACAGATACGCAGTATTTT,CALEGKGRTDTQYF
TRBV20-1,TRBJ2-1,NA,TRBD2,TGCAGTGCTAGAGTTTCGGGAGGGGGTTTAAATGAGCAGTTCTTC,CSARVSGGGLNEQFF
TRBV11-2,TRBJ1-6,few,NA,TGTGCCACCAAACGGACAGCGGGCTATAATTCACCCCTCCACTTT,CATKRTAGYNSPLHF
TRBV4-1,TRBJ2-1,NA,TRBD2,TGTGCCAGCAGCCAACGTGCTAGCGGGGGGAACAGTGAGCAGTTCTTC,CASSQRASGGNSEQFF
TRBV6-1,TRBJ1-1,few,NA,TGTGCCAGCATCATGGACAACCTGAACACTGAAGCTTTCTTT,CASIMDNLNTEAFF
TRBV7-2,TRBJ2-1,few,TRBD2,TGTGCCAGCAGCCGGCCCATGGGGGGACTAGCGGACTCCTACAATGAGCAGTTCTTC,CASSRPMGGLADSYNEQFF
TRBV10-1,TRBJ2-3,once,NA,TGCGCCAGCAGTGAAAAGGCCCCCACAGATACGCAGTATTTT,CASSEKAPTDTQYF
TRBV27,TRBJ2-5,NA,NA,TGTGCCAGCAGCTCGACAGGTTTGGGGACCCAGTACTTC,CASSSTGLGTQYF
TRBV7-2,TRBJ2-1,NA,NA,TGTGCCAGCAGCTTATCGCGCGGGGAGTACAATGAGCAGTTCTTC,CASSLSRGEYNEQFF
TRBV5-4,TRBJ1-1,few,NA,TGTGCCAGCAGCCCGGGACCGGTGAACACTGAAGCTTTCTTT,CASSPGPVNTEAFF
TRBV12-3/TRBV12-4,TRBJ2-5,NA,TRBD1,TGTGCCAGCAGCACTTGGGCCGGACAGGGCCTAGGGTTAGAGACCCAGTACTTC,CASSTWAGQGLGLETQYF
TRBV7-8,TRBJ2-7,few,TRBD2,TGTGCCAGCACTCGGGGGCTAGCGGGACTATCCTACGAGCAGTACTTC,CASTRGLAGLSYEQYF
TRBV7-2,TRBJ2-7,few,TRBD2,TGTGCCAGCAGCTTAGTCGAGGGGAGGGCGTACGAGCAGTACTTC,CASSLVEGRAYEQYF
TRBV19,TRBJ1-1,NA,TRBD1,TGTGCCAGTAGAAGGACAGGGTCCACTGAAGCTTTCTTT,CASRRTGSTEAFF
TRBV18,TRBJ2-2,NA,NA,TGTGCCAGCTCACCACAAGGACAGCTCGCAGGCACCGGGGAGCTGTTTTTT,CASSPQGQLAGTGELFF
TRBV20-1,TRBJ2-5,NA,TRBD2,TGCAGTGCGAGGGGGACTAGCGTAGAGACCCAGTACTTC,CSARGTSVETQYF
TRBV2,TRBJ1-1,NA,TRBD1,TGTGCCAGCAGCGGGGACAGAGGTGAAGCTTTCTTT,CASSGDRGEAFF